The rows below give T cell receptor beta chains drawn from one sample of a study of CXCR3 chemokines and chemotherapy response in bladder cancer. One entry per CDR3 protein results from TCRdb running MiXCR on the PCR reads. The table has about 13,000 distinct CDR3 sequences, approximately 13% seen once; the top ten hold 26%. Sampling took place from a patient whose treatment included neoadjuvant chemotherapy. The receptors derive from a human donor with bladder cancer that did not respond to neoadjuvant chemotherapy. The CDR3 runs from the conserved cysteine through the conserved F or W. D genes are given only for firm matches. The listing skips clone size in some rows; elsewhere it reads once, few, many or a size class.

D: -; size: -; V: TRBV13; J: TRBJ2-7; CDR3: CASSLAALAYEQYF; DNA: TGTGCCAGCAGCTTAGCGGCCCTTGCCTACGAGCAGTACTTC
D: -; size: many; V: TRBV27; J: TRBJ1-1; CDR3: CASSWSHLNTEAFF; DNA: TGTGCCAGCAGTTGGTCTCACCTGAACACTGAAGCTTTCTTT
D: -; size: medium-sized; V: TRBV6-5; J: TRBJ1-1; CDR3: CASSYGGRGTEAFF; DNA: TGTGCCAGCAGTTACGGGGGGAGGGGTACTGAAGCTTTCTTT
D: -; size: many; V: TRBV6-2/TRBV6-3; J: TRBJ2-5; CDR3: CASSYSRGETQYF; DNA: TGTGCCAGCAGTTACTCGAGAGGAGAGACCCAGTACTTC
D: -; size: many; V: TRBV10-3; J: TRBJ2-6; CDR3: CAISDPSGANVLTF; DNA: TGTGCCATCAGCGATCCCTCTGGGGCCAACGTCCTGACTTTC
D: -; size: medium-sized; V: TRBV7-2; J: TRBJ2-3; CDR3: CASSFGRTFTDTQYF; DNA: TGTGCCAGCAGCTTCGGACGGACGTTCACAGATACGCAGTATTTT
D: TRBD1; size: few; V: TRBV5-6; J: TRBJ2-2; CDR3: CASSGGTGQGGELFF; DNA: TGTGCCAGCAGCGGGGGGACAGGACAAGGCGGGGAGCTGTTTTTT
D: TRBD1; size: many; V: TRBV19; J: TRBJ2-1; CDR3: CASSMTDREYEQFF; DNA: TGTGCCAGTAGTATGACGGACAGGGAATACGAGCAGTTCTTC
D: TRBD1; size: few; V: TRBV4-1; J: TRBJ1-5; CDR3: CASSDPRGHQPQHF; DNA: TGCGCCAGCAGCGACCCTAGGGGGCATCAGCCCCAGCATTTT
D: TRBD1; size: many; V: TRBV7-9; J: TRBJ2-5; CDR3: CASSLGVGTEETQYF; DNA: TGTGCCAGCAGCTTAGGAGTCGGGACAGAAGAGACCCAGTACTTC
D: -; size: many; V: TRBV30; J: TRBJ2-1; CDR3: CAWTLGGFYNEQFF; DNA: TGTGCCTGGACGTTGGGCGGGTTCTACAATGAGCAGTTCTTC
D: -; size: many; V: TRBV5-4; J: TRBJ1-2; CDR3: CASSLPSRGGYTF; DNA: TGTGCCAGCAGCCTCCCGTCCAGGGGAGGCTACACCTTC
D: -; size: many; V: TRBV30; J: TRBJ2-2; CDR3: CAWSDQGTGELFF; DNA: TGTGCCTGGAGCGATCAGGGGACCGGGGAGCTGTTTTTT
D: -; size: -; V: TRBV7-3; J: TRBJ2-2; CDR3: CASSLEGAGELFF; DNA: TGTGCCAGCAGCTTAGAAGGGGCCGGGGAGCTGTTTTTT
D: -; size: -; V: TRBV6-5; J: TRBJ1-2; CDR3: CASSYSLGANYGYTF; DNA: TGTGCCAGCAGTTACTCACTTGGAGCTAACTATGGCTACACCTTC
D: -; size: many; V: TRBV29-1; J: TRBJ1-2; CDR3: CSVEVEGWGANYGYTF; DNA: TGCAGCGTTGAAGTAGAGGGTTGGGGAGCTAACTATGGCTACACCTTC
D: TRBD1; size: -; V: TRBV27; J: TRBJ2-5; CDR3: CASSFRTGEQETQYF; DNA: TGTGCCAGCAGTTTTCGGACAGGGGAACAAGAGACCCAGTACTTC
D: -; size: few; V: TRBV9; J: TRBJ1-2; CDR3: CASSPQGGITVYGYTF; DNA: TGTGCCAGCAGCCCCCAAGGAGGGATCACAGTCTATGGCTACACCTTC
D: TRBD1; size: many; V: TRBV5-6; J: TRBJ1-2; CDR3: CASSSPGQGLLGGYTF; DNA: TGTGCCAGCAGCTCTCCGGGACAGGGACTTCTGGGAGGCTACACCTTC
D: -; size: many; V: TRBV7-2; J: TRBJ1-2; CDR3: CASSLEREGYGYTF; DNA: TGTGCCAGCAGCTTAGAAAGGGAAGGCTATGGCTACACCTTC
D: -; size: many; V: TRBV15; J: TRBJ2-1; CDR3: CATSILQGHEQFF; DNA: TGTGCCACCAGCATATTACAGGGCCATGAGCAGTTCTTC
D: TRBD2; size: many; V: TRBV7-9; J: TRBJ2-5; CDR3: CASIPLAGGPGETQYF; DNA: TGTGCCAGCATCCCTCTGGCGGGGGGGCCCGGGGAGACCCAGTACTTC
D: TRBD2; size: -; V: TRBV28; J: TRBJ2-1; CDR3: CASSPSWRGGYNEQFF; DNA: TGTGCCAGCAGCCCCTCCTGGCGGGGGGGATACAATGAGCAGTTCTTC
D: TRBD1; size: medium-sized; V: TRBV6-1; J: TRBJ1-2; CDR3: CASKEGAGNYGYTF; DNA: TGTGCCAGCAAGGAGGGGGCGGGTAACTATGGCTACACCTTC
D: -; size: medium-sized; V: TRBV19; J: TRBJ2-2; CDR3: CASSIDRETQNTGELFF; DNA: TGTGCCAGTAGTATAGACAGAGAGACTCAGAACACCGGGGAGCTGTTTTTT
D: -; size: many; V: TRBV12-5; J: TRBJ2-1; CDR3: CASGLRVNDEQFF; DNA: TGTGCTAGTGGTTTGAGGGTAAACGATGAGCAGTTCTTC
D: TRBD2; size: few; V: TRBV9; J: TRBJ2-5; CDR3: CASSVGGSGGSPQETQYF; DNA: TGTGCCAGCAGCGTAGGAGGTAGCGGGGGCTCACCCCAAGAGACCCAGTACTTC
D: TRBD1; size: many; V: TRBV5-5; J: TRBJ2-5; CDR3: CASSQDGTEETQYF; DNA: TGTGCCAGCAGCCAGGACGGGACAGAAGAGACCCAGTACTTC
D: TRBD2; size: many; V: TRBV24-1; J: TRBJ2-3; CDR3: CATSSSGRRDTQYF; DNA: TGTGCCACCAGCTCTAGCGGGAGGCGAGATACGCAGTATTTT
D: -; size: many; V: TRBV12-3/TRBV12-4; J: TRBJ1-5; CDR3: CASSLALRDQPQHF; DNA: TGTGCCAGCAGTTTAGCGCTGAGGGATCAGCCCCAGCATTTT
D: -; size: many; V: TRBV7-3; J: TRBJ1-1; CDR3: CASSLGYNTEAFF; DNA: TGTGCCAGCAGCTTAGGCTATAACACTGAAGCTTTCTTT
D: TRBD1; size: many; V: TRBV19; J: TRBJ1-3; CDR3: CASSIPGTGGNTIYF; DNA: TGTGCCAGTAGTATTCCTGGGACAGGGGGAAACACCATATATTTT
D: -; size: many; V: TRBV19; J: TRBJ2-3; CDR3: CASRGPGGLTDTQYF; DNA: TGTGCCAGTAGGGGACCGGGGGGCCTGACAGATACGCAGTATTTT
D: -; size: -; V: TRBV29-1; J: TRBJ1-5; CDR3: CSVGGDDPNQPQHF; DNA: TGCAGCGTTGGTGGAGACGATCCCAATCAGCCCCAGCATTTT
D: -; size: many; V: TRBV6-2/TRBV6-3; J: TRBJ1-2; CDR3: CASSYGQVGVYGYTF; DNA: TGTGCCAGCAGTTACGGGCAAGTTGGCGTCTATGGCTACACCTTC
D: -; size: many; V: TRBV19; J: TRBJ1-1; CDR3: CASSIYGGTEAFF; DNA: TGTGCCAGTAGTATATACGGGGGAACTGAAGCTTTCTTT
D: TRBD2; size: -; V: TRBV5-5; J: TRBJ2-5; CDR3: CASSPTSGGEETQYF; DNA: TGTGCCAGCAGCCCGACTAGCGGGGGGGAAGAGACCCAGTACTTC
D: -; size: many; V: TRBV12-3/TRBV12-4; J: TRBJ2-2; CDR3: CASSAYPFGPTGELFF; DNA: TGTGCCAGCAGTGCCTACCCCTTTGGTCCAACCGGGGAGCTGTTTTTT
D: TRBD2; size: -; V: TRBV5-4; J: TRBJ2-7; CDR3: CASSLAGALSYEQYF; DNA: TGTGCCAGCAGCTTAGCGGGGGCCCTTTCCTACGAGCAGTACTTC